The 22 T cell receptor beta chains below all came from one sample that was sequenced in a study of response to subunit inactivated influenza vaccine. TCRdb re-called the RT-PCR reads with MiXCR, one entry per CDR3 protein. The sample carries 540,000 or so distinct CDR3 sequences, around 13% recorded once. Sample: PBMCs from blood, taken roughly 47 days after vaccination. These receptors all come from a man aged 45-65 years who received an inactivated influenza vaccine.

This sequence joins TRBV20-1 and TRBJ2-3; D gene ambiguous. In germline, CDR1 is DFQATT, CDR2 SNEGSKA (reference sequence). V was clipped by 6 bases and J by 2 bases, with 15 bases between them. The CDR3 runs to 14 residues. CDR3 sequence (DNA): TGCAGTGCCGGCGGCGGCGGCTACACAGATACGCAGTATTTT. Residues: CSAGGGGYTDTQYF.

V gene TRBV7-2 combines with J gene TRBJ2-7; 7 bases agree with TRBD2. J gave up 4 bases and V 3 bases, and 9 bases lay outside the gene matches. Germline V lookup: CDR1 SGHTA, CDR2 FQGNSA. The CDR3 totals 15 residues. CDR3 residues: CASSFWVGGRYEQYF. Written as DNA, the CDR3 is TGTGCCAGCAGCTTCTGGGTGGGAGGGCGGTACGAGCAGTACTTC.

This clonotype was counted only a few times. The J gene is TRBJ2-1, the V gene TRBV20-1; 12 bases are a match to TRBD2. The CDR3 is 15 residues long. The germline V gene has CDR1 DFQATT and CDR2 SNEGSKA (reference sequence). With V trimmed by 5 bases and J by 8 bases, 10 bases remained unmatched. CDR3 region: CSAPPPSGRADEQFF. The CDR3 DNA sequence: TGCAGTGCTCCGCCCCCTAGCGGGAGGGCCGATGAGCAGTTCTTC.

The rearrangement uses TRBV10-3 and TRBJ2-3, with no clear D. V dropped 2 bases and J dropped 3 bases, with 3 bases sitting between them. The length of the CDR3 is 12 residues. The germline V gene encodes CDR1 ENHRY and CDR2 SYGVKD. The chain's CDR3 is CAISEVTDTQYF. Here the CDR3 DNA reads TGTGCCATCAGTGAGGTAACAGATACGCAGTATTTT.

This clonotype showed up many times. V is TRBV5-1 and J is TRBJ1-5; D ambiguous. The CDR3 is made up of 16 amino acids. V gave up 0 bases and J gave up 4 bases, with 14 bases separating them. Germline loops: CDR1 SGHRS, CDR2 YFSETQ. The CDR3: CASSLGPAGGNQPQHF. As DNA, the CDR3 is TGCGCCAGCAGCTTGGGTCCCGCAGGCGGGAATCAGCCCCAGCATTTT.

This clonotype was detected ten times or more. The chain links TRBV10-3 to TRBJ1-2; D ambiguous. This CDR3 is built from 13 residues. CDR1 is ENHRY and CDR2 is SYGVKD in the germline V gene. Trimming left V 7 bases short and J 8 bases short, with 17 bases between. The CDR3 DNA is TGTGCCATCACTTGGACCCCGGCTAGCGGCTACACCTTC. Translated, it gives CAITWTPASGYTF.

CDR3 bases: TGTGCCAGCAGCTTGGCCCATTGGGAGACCCAGTACTTC. This translates into CASSLAHWETQYF. The chain links TRBV5-6 to TRBJ2-5; D gene uncertain. With 0 bases removed from V and 5 bases from J, the gap between germline ends came to 8 bases. CDR1 and CDR2 from the germline V gene are SGHDT and YYEEEE. The CDR3 has 13 residues.

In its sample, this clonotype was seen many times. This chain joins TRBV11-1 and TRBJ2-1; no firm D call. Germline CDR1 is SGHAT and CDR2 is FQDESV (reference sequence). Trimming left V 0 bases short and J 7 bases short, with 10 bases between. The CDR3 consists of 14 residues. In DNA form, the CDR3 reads TGTGCCAGCAGCTTAGCAGGGAATCGGAATGAGCAGTTCTTC. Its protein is CASSLAGNRNEQFF.

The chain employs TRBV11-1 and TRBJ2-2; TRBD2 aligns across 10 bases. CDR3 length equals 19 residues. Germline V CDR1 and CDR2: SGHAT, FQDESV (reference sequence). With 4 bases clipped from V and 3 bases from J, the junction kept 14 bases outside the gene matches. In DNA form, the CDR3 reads TGTGCCAGCAGCTCTATCTCTGGGCTAGCGGGAGCCCACACCGGGGAGCTGTTTTTT. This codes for CASSSISGLAGAHTGELFF. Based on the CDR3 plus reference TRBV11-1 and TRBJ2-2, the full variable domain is EAEVAQSPRYKITEKSQAVAFWCDPISGHATLYWYRQILGQGPELLVQFQDESVVDDSQLPKDRFSAERLKGVDSTLKIQPAELGDSAMYLCASSSISGLAGAHTGELFFGEGSRLTVL.

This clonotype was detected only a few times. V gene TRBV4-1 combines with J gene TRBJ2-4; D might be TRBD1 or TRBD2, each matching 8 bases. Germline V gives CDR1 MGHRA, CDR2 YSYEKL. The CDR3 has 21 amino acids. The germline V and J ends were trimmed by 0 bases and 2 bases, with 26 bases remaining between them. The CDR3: CASSQEILRGTGGGTKNIQYF. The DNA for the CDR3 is TGCGCCAGCAGCCAAGAGATTCTCCGTGGGACAGGCGGGGGGACCAAAAACATTCAGTACTTC.

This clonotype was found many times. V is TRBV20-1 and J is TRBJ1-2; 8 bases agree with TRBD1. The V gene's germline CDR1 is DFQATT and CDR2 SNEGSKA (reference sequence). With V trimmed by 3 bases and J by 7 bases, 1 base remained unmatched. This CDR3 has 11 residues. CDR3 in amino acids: CSASTGGGYTF. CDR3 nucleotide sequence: TGCAGTGCTAGCACAGGGGGTGGCTACACCTTC.

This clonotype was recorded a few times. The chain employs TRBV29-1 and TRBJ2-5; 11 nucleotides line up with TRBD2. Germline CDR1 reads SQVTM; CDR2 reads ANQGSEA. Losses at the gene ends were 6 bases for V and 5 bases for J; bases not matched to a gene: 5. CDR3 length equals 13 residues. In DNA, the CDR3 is TGCAGCGTGCGACTAGCGGGGTGGGAGACCCAGTACTTC. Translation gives CSVRLAGWETQYF.

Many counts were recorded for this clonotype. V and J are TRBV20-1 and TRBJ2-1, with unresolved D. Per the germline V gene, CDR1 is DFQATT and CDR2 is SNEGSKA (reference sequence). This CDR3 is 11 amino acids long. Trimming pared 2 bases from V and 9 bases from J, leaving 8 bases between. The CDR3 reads CSARLVPEQFF. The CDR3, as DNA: TGCAGTGCTAGACTAGTTCCTGAGCAGTTCTTC.

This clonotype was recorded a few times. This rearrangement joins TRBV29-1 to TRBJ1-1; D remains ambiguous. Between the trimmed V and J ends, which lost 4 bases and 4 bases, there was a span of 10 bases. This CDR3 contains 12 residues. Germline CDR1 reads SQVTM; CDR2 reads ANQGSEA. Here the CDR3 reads CSVAQGSTEAFF. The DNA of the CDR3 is TGCAGCGTTGCACAAGGGAGCACTGAAGCTTTCTTT.

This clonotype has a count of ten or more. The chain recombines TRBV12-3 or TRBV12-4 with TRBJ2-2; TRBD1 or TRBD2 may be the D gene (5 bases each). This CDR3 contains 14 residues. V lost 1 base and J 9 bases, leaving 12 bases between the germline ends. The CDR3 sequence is CASSLGDRGRELFF. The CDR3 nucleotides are TGTGCCAGCAGTTTAGGGGACCGAGGACGGGAGCTGTTTTTT.

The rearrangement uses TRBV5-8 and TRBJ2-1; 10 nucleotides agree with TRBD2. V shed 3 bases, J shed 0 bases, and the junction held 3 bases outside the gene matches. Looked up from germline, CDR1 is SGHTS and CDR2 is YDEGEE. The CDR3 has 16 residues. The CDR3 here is CASSWTSGFSYNEQFF. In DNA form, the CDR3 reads TGTGCCAGCAGCTGGACTAGCGGCTTCTCCTACAATGAGCAGTTCTTC.

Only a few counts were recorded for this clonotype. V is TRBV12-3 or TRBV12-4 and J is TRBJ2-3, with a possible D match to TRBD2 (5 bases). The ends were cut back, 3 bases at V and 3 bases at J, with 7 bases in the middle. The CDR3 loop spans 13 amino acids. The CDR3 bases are TGTGCCAGCAGTTTCGGACTGACAGATACGCAGTATTTT. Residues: CASSFGLTDTQYF.

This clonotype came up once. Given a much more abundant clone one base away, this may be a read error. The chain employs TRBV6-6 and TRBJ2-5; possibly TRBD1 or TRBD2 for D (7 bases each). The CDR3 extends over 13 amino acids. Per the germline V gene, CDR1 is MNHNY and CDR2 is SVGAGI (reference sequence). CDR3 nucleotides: TGTGCCCGCAGTTACAGGGGAGGGGAGACCCAGTACTTC. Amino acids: CARSYRGGETQYF.

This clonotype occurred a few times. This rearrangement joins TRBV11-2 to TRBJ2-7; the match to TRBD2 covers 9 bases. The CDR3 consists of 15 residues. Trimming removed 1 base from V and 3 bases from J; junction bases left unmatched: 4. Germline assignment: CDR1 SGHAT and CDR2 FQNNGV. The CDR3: CASSLVLAGNYEQYF. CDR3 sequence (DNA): TGTGCCAGCAGCTTAGTCCTAGCGGGGAACTACGAGCAGTACTTC. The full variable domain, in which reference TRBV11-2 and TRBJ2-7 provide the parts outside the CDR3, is EAGVAQSPRYKIIEKRQSVAFWCNPISGHATLYWYQQILGQGPKLLIQFQNNGVVDDSQLPKDRFSAERLKGVDSTLKIQPAKLEDSAVYLCASSLVLAGNYEQYFGPGTRLTVT.

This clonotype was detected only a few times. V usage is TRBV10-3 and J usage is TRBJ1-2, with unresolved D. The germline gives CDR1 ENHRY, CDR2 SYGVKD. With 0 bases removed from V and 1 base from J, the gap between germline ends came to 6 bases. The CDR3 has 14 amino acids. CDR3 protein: CAISESAVNYGYTF. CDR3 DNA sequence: TGTGCCATCAGTGAGTCGGCCGTTAACTATGGCTACACCTTC.

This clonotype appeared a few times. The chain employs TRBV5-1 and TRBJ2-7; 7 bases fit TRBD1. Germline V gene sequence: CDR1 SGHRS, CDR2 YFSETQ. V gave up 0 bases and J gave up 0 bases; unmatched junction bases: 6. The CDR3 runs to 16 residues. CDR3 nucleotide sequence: TGCGCCAGCAGCTTGGGACAGGGTTCAAGCTCCTACGAGCAGTACTTC. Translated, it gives CASSLGQGSSSYEQYF.

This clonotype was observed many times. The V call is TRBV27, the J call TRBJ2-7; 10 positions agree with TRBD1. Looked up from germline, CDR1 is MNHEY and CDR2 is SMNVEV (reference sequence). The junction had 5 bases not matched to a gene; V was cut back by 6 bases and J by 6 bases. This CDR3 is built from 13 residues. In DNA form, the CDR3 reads TGTGCCAGCAGCCGGGACAGGGGAGCCGAGCAGTACTTC. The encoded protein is CASSRDRGAEQYF.